The table lists the clone carrying this T cell receptor beta chain with a few counts. The data belong to a study of cytomegalovirus exposure and HLA in healthy donors. Researchers ran the PCR with 60 Vbeta and 13 Jbeta primers. TCRdb's table, derived via immunoSEQ multiplex PCR, lists solely in-frame clones and lacks some. The sample lists 160,000 or so clones, 70% to 85% occurring once. CDR3 length: 13 residues. V dropped 4 bases and J dropped 8 bases, with 15 bases sitting between them. Germline CDR1 reads SGHRS; CDR2 reads YFSETQ. The chain carries TRBV5-1 and TRBJ1-1, with D tentatively TRBD1 (6 bases). Sequenced input: PBMCs. The receptor's source is a woman aged 45-59 years in good health and CMV-seropositive. CDR3 protein: CASSVSVGQEAFF. CDR3 bases: TGCGCCAGCAGCGTCTCAGTAGGACAGGAAGCTTTCTTT.